One sample yielded the 13 T cell receptor beta chains listed below, sequenced in a study of blood T cell repertoires in COVID-19. Sequenced by immunoSEQ multiplex PCR; TCRdb stores in-frame clones only, minus some. This sample has some 290,000 clones, with 85% to 90% found just once. Sequenced input: peripheral blood. These receptors were obtained from a man between 18 and 29 years old with active or convalescent COVID-19.

V is TRBV30 and J is TRBJ1-6; D uncertain. The V and J ends lost 5 bases and 7 bases respectively, with 12 bases between them. Germline values: CDR1 GTSNPN, CDR2 SVGIG (reference sequence). There are 13 residues in the CDR3. This CDR3 reads CAWDRGINSPLHF. In DNA form, the CDR3 reads TGTGCCTGGGACCGGGGAATAAATTCACCCCTCCACTTT.

The chain has TRBV7-2 and TRBJ2-5, with TRBD2 matching 10 bases. This CDR3 region has 16 residues. Germline-derived CDR1 and CDR2 are SGHTA and FQGNSA. V lost 3 bases, J lost 5 bases, and 9 bases stayed unmatched. The CDR3 here is CASSLVAGGSRETQYF. DNA for the CDR3: TGTGCCAGCAGCTTGGTAGCGGGAGGATCTCGGGAGACCCAGTACTTC.

The V and J genes are TRBV6-5 and TRBJ1-3, with a tentative D call TRBD1 (6 bases). Germline V gene data show CDR1 as MNHEY and CDR2 as SVGAGI. The CDR3 runs 14 residues. V lost 6 bases, J lost 3 bases, and 12 bases lay in between. CDR3 nucleotide sequence: TGTGCCAGCAGCCCCTGGGGGCTTGGAAACACCATATATTTT. Encoded protein: CASSPWGLGNTIYF.

V and J are TRBV28 and TRBJ2-2; D is uncertain. The CDR3 length is 13 residues. V lost 6 bases, J lost 0 bases, and 5 bases lay in between. The germline CDR1 and CDR2 sequences are MDHEN and SYDVKM. In DNA, the CDR3 is TGTGCCAGCAGCCACACGAACACCGGGGAGCTGTTTTTT. This gives the protein CASSHTNTGELFF.

V is TRBV5-6 and J is TRBJ2-1; TRBD2 matches 7 bases. The length of the CDR3 is 18 residues. The V and J ends lost 0 bases and 0 bases, in that order; junction bases with no gene match: 9. Germline V CDR1 and CDR2: SGHDT, YYEEEE. CDR3 DNA: TGTGCCAGCAGCTTGGGGTCGTGGACTAGATCCTCCTACAATGAGCAGTTCTTC. This sequence encodes CASSLGSWTRSSYNEQFF. Complete variable domain (other parts from reference TRBV5-6 and TRBJ2-1): DAGVTQSPTHLIKTRGQQVTLRCSPKSGHDTVSWYQQALGQGPQFIFQYYEEEERQRGNFPDRFSGHQFPNYSSELNVNALLLGDSALYLCASSLGSWTRSSYNEQFFGPGTRLTVL.

CDR3 residues: CASREGTNTEAFF. The CDR3 DNA follows: TGCGCCAGCAGAGAGGGGACAAACACTGAAGCTTTCTTT. V and J are TRBV5-1 and TRBJ1-1; D is perhaps TRBD1 (6 bases). The V gene's germline CDR1 is SGHRS and CDR2 YFSETQ. V lost 5 bases and J lost 2, with 10 bases in between. CDR3 length equals 13 residues.

This CDR3 reads CASSQVRDAGGIQYF. As DNA, the CDR3 is TGTGCCAGCAGCCAAGTCCGGGACGCCGGGGGCATTCAGTACTTC. The V and J genes are TRBV14 and TRBJ2-4; D may be TRBD2 (6 bases). CDR1 SGHDN and CDR2 FVKESK come from the germline V gene. The CDR3 runs 15 residues. V was trimmed by 1 base and J by 9 bases, leaving 16 bases between them.

This clone showed up just once. The chain links TRBV28 to TRBJ2-1; 9 bases fit TRBD1. Germline V gives CDR1 MDHEN, CDR2 SYDVKM. CDR3 length equals 15 residues. Unmatched junction bases numbered 9, after V lost 4 bases and J lost 8 bases. The CDR3 DNA follows: TGTGCCAGCAGTTCAAGTATCACAGGGGGCGATGAGCAGTTCTTC. Translated: CASSSSITGGDEQFF.

This clone is a singleton in its sample. The chain carries TRBV27 and TRBJ2-1, with TRBD2 matching 9 bases. The CDR3 spans 15 residues. Germline CDR1 MNHEY, CDR2 SMNVEV (reference sequence). Losses at the gene ends were 3 bases for V and 9 bases for J; bases not matched to a gene: 9. The CDR3 coding sequence is TGTGCCAGCAGTTTCGGCCTAGCGGGATCTAGTGAGCAGTTCTTC. It yields the protein CASSFGLAGSSEQFF.

This clone was seen only once. V and J are TRBV6-5 and TRBJ2-1; D is possibly TRBD1 (6 bases). Trimming pared 8 bases from V and 6 bases from J, leaving 14 bases between. CDR3 length: 13 residues. CDR1 is MNHEY and CDR2 is SVGAGI in the germline V gene. The CDR3 here is CASHTTGLNEQFF. The DNA of the CDR3 is TGTGCCAGCCACACGACAGGACTCAATGAGCAGTTCTTC.

The chain couples TRBV9 to TRBJ2-6; possibly TRBD2 for D (5 bases). V lost 4 bases and J 0 bases, leaving 11 bases between the germline ends. Germline V lookup: CDR1 SGDLS, CDR2 YYNGEE. The CDR3 spans 16 residues. The CDR3 coding sequence is TGTGCCAGCAGCCGTGGAGGCGCCTCTGGGGCCAACGTCCTGACTTTC. It specifies CASSRGGASGANVLTF.

The chain carries TRBV11-3 and TRBJ2-7, with a possible D match to TRBD1 (5 bases). The CDR3 totals 13 residues. In germline, CDR1 is SGHNT, CDR2 YENEEA. V lost 6 bases to trimming and J lost 3 bases, with 12 bases between them. CDR3 residues: CASSLTVGYEQYF. CDR3 DNA sequence: TGTGCCAGCAGTTTGACAGTGGGCTACGAGCAGTACTTC.

The chain uses TRBV29-1 and TRBJ2-1; D not resolved. Trimming left V 7 bases short and J 3 bases short, with 7 bases between. The CDR3 is 11 amino acids. Germline values: CDR1 SQVTM, CDR2 ANQGSEA. DNA of the CDR3: TGCAGCGCCGCTAACTACAATGAGCAGTTCTTC. It is translated as CSAANYNEQFF.